Reported below is one T cell receptor (beta chain). One junction end disagrees with the germline gene, perhaps due to a read error. The CDR3 is 17 amino acids. Per the germline V gene, CDR1 is MNHEY and CDR2 is SVGAGI. These data are taken from a study of CD4 and CD8 cells across lung adenocarcinoma regions. Donors had localized lung adenocarcinoma, a non-small cell lung cancer. TCRdb re-derived calls from the PCR reads in MiXCR, one entry per CDR3 protein. Here the sample spans over 10,000 distinct CDR3 sequences, roughly 56% being singletons. J is TRBJ2-5 and V is TRBV6-5; 8 nucleotides match TRBD1. Input material: CD8+ T cells from the margin of a lung tumor. The sequence was obtained from a female donor with lung adenocarcinoma. The CD4 and CD8 labels of this study may be unreliable. CDR3 sequence reads: CASSYSSGGNGANVLNF. The CDR3 DNA sequence: TGTGCCAGCAGTTACTCCTCAGGGGGCAATGGGGCCAACGTCCTGAACTTC.